This T cell receptor beta chain was captured in a study of identical twins. General study results and limits: Abundant beta clonotypes from cord blood bore fewer insertions; memory repertoires lacked this pattern. Findings depended on cross-sectional statistics rather than tracking the same donors.

Points on this clonotype: The antigen is not known.

TCRdb processed the 5' RACE reads anew with MiXCR; each CDR3 protein has one entry. The data hold approximately 890,000 distinct CDR3 sequences, with around 12% observed a single time. Separately, the same data were catalogued under a study of yellow fever vaccine responses in identical twins. From that paper: Reportedly, twins' vaccine T cell responses looked partly convergent and partly personalized.

The specimen was PBMCs. This clonotype was sampled from a woman aged 18-29 years in good health.

In DNA form, the CDR3 reads TGTGCCAGTGGGGGGGGAGAGAGGTACGAGCAGTACTTC. It translates to CASGGGERYEQYF. This sequence joins TRBV27 and TRBJ2-7, with TRBD2 matching 7 bases. Germline V gene lookup returns CDR1 MNHEY and CDR2 SMNVEV (reference sequence). J lost 4 bases, V lost 9 bases, and 9 bases had no gene match. CDR3 size: 13 residues.